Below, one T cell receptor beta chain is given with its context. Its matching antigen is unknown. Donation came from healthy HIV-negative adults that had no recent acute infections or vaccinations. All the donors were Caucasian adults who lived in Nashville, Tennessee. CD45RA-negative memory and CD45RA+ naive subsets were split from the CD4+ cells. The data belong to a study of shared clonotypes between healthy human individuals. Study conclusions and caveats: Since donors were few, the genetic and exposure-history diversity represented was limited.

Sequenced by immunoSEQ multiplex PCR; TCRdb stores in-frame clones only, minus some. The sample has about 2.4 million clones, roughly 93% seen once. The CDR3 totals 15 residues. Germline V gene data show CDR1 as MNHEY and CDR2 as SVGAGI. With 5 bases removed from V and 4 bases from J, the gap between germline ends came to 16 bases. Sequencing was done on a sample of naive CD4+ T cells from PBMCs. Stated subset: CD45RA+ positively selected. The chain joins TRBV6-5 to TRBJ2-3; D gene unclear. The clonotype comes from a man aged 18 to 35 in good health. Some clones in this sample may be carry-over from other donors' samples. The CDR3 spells CASSPKGGHADTQYF. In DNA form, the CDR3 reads TGTGCCAGCAGTCCCAAGGGTGGCCACGCAGATACGCAGTATTTT.